One and the same sample provided the 5 T cell receptor beta chains below, sequenced in a study of cytomegalovirus exposure and HLA in healthy donors. The study ran its PCR with 60 Vbeta and 13 Jbeta primers. Produced via immunoSEQ multiplex PCR; TCRdb's table is partial and in-frame only. This table has about 200,000 clones, around three quarters appearing once. Sequenced sample: PBMCs. These receptors originate from a man aged 25 to 40 in good health and CMV-seronegative.

This sequence joins TRBV9 and TRBJ2-1; D is possibly TRBD2 (5 bases). The CDR3 contains 14 residues. V was shortened by 4 bases and J by 8 bases, with 16 bases between the two germline ends. CDR1 is SGDLS, CDR2 YYNGEE, per germline. The CDR3 loop is CASSPQGLSHEQFF. CDR3 coding DNA: TGTGCCAGCAGCCCACAAGGACTTAGCCATGAGCAGTTCTTC.

The chain uses TRBV30 and TRBJ2-3; 13 bases match TRBD2. The CDR3 totals 15 residues. J gave up 6 bases and V 5 bases, and 8 bases lay outside the gene matches. Germline V gene sequence: CDR1 GTSNPN, CDR2 SVGIG (reference sequence). The CDR3: CAWGLLAGGHDTQYF. The CDR3 DNA reads TGTGCCTGGGGCCTACTAGCGGGAGGGCACGATACGCAGTATTTT. The full variable domain, rest sourced from reference TRBV30 and TRBJ2-3, is SQTIHQWPATLVQPVGSPLSLECTVEGTSNPNLYWYRQAAGRGLQLLFYSVGIGQISSEVPQNLSASRPQDRQFILSSKKLLLSDSGFYLCAWGLLAGGHDTQYFGPGTRLTVL.

J is TRBJ2-2 and V is TRBV15, with 7 bases that match TRBD2. This CDR3 comprises 17 residues. Germline trimming cut 5 bases from V and 5 bases from J; bases unmatched to any gene: 14. CDR1 is LNHNV and CDR2 is YYDKDF in the germline V gene (reference sequence). CDR3 sequence (DNA): TGTGCCACCAGCGGAAGATTCGGGACTATCTTTACCGGGGAGCTGTTTTTT. Translating it yields CATSGRFGTIFTGELFF.

The chain's CDR3 is CSASRQGMNTEAFF. The CDR3 DNA follows: TGCAGCGCCAGTAGACAGGGCATGAACACTGAAGCTTTCTTT. V gene TRBV29-1 combines with J gene TRBJ1-1; 7 positions match TRBD1. This CDR3 is 14 amino acids long. The germline gives CDR1 SQVTM, CDR2 ANQGSEA. The trim removed 7 bases at V and 0 bases at J, leaving 8 bases unmatched.

The chain has TRBV30 and TRBJ1-5, with D maybe TRBD1 (5 bases). The CDR3 has 14 residues. With 4 bases removed from V and 2 bases from J, the gap between germline ends came to 12 bases. Germline CDR1 reads GTSNPN; CDR2 reads SVGIG (reference sequence). The DNA of the CDR3 is TGTGCCTGGACAAAAGGGGTGGGCAATCAGCCCCAGCATTTT. It codes for CAWTKGVGNQPQHF.